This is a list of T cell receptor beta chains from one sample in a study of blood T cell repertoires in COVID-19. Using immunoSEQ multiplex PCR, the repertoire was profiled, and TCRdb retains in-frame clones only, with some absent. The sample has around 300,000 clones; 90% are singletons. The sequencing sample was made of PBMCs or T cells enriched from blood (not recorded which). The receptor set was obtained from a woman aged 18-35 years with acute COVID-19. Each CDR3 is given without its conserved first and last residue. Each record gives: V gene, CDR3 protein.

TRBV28,ASSFGGSPLH
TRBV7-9,ASSLSGGGEDTQY
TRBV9,ARGLMGNTEAF
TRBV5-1,ASSLDGTTNTGELF
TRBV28,ASSYLNLQGANYGYT
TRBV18,ASSVQGDGANVLT
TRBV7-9,ASSAAPLVDYQPQH
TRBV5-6,ASSLAAGGGTGELF
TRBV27,ASIKTSGKPRTDTQY
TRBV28,ASSSAGSQEGADTQY
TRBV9,ASQEGSPPTNTGELF
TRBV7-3,ASSRGTGTFMNTEAF
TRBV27,ASSLKGGTTGYT
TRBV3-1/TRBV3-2,ASSQDQFYEQY
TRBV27,ASSLKSYRVPDTQY
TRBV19,ASGPGSYILPNESYT
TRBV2,ASSERTVGADTQY
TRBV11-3,ASSPGQGYEQY
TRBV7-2,ASSAQGNEQF
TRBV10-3,AISGDRRESPLH
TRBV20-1,SARRGNEQF
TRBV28,ASSLQGNGYNSPLH
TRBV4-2,ASSQEGGLWTSVYNEQF
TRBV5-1,ASSLLRTGLSSGANVLT
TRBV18,ASTEGLDTEAF
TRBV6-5,ASGNRGAEEKLF